The TCR beta chain described here comes from a study of naive and memory T cell subsets. Study-level findings and limits: In naive cells, over 95% of TCR sequences were seen only once.

Sequential positive selection took CD4 T cells first, then CD8 T cells. Four subsets defined by CD45RA and CD27 were sorted after CD3, CD4, CD8 and live/dead staining. Germline values: CDR1 SNHLY, CDR2 FYNNEI. The CDR3 contains 11 residues. Trimming cost V 3 bases and J 4 bases, with 4 bases left between them. This clonotype was counted ten times or more. The antigen is undetermined. An equimolar mix of two oligonucleotides served as the beta constant-region primer for TRBC1 and TRBC2. In TCRdb, the UMI-ligation and nested PCR reads were re-called with MiXCR into one record per CDR3 protein. The data show some 100,000 distinct CDR3 sequences, 7% to 7.5% seen once.

Sequences were obtained from central memory CD4+ T cells from blood. V gene TRBV2 combines with J gene TRBJ2-7; D gene unclear. The TCR comes from a human donor in good health. CDR3 nucleotide sequence: TGTGCCAGCAGTGAGGTGTACGAGCAGTACTTC. It codes for CASSEVYEQYF.